One and the same sample provided the 20 T cell receptor beta chains below, sequenced in a study of cytomegalovirus exposure and HLA in healthy donors. Produced via immunoSEQ multiplex PCR; TCRdb's table is partial and in-frame only. The sample has approximately 220,000 clones, about 83% seen once. Sequencing was done on a sample of PBMCs. These TCRs come from a young man in good health and CMV-seronegative.

In this sample, this clone turned up once. V is TRBV4-3 and J is TRBJ1-5; a weak D match, TRBD1 (5 bases). Germline CDR1 LGHNA, CDR2 YSLEER. The CDR3 consists of 15 residues. Trimming removed 0 bases at V and 2 bases at J, with 8 bases between. The CDR3 here is CASSQDPGGNQPQHF. As DNA, the CDR3 is TGCGCCAGCAGCCAAGATCCGGGGGGCAATCAGCCCCAGCATTTT.

This chain joins TRBV30 and TRBJ1-1; D perhaps matches TRBD1 (5 bases). Deletions cut 5 bases from V and 1 base from J, with 8 bases between. Germline V gene data show CDR1 as GTSNPN and CDR2 as SVGIG (reference sequence). The CDR3 totals 12 residues. The CDR3 loop reads CAWDRENTEAFF. Here the CDR3 DNA reads TGTGCCTGGGACAGAGAGAACACTGAAGCTTTCTTT.

In its sample, this clone was seen once. The chain combines TRBV28 with TRBJ1-5; D is perhaps TRBD1 (6 bases). Germline CDR1 reads MDHEN; CDR2 reads SYDVKM. V was pared by 6 bases and J by 3 bases, with 15 bases between. This CDR3 region has 15 residues. CDR3 sequence: CASSTLTGNNQPQHF. The CDR3 DNA sequence: TGTGCCAGCAGCACCTTGACAGGAAACAATCAGCCCCAGCATTTT.

V is TRBV7-6 and J is TRBJ1-1; possibly TRBD1 for D (6 bases). The length of the CDR3 is 13 residues. Germline CDR1 reads SGHVS; CDR2 reads FNYEAQ. V shed 1 base and J shed 8 bases, with 11 bases lying between them. In DNA, the CDR3 is TGTGCCAGCAGCTTAGACGTACAGGGAGAAGCTTTCTTT. Translated, it gives CASSLDVQGEAFF. The full variable domain, completed using reference TRBV7-6 and TRBJ1-1, is GAGVSQSPRYKVTKRGQDVALRCDPISGHVSLYWYRQALGQGPEFLTYFNYEAQQDKSGLPNDRFSAERPEGSISTLTIQRTEQRDSAMYRCASSLDVQGEAFFGQGTRLTVV.

This rearrangement joins TRBV25-1 to TRBJ2-7; the D gene is possibly TRBD1 (5 bases). The V gene lost 2 bases and the J gene lost 6 bases, with 8 bases spanning the gap. Germline loops: CDR1 MGHDK, CDR2 SYGVNS. This CDR3 has 12 amino acids. The DNA of the CDR3 is TGTGCCAGCAGTGAACAGGGTTTCGAGCAGTACTTC. Translation: CASSEQGFEQYF.

This rearrangement joins TRBV6-5 to TRBJ2-3; possible D gene TRBD1, 6 bases. The V end lost 5 bases, the J end lost 4 bases, and 13 bases lay between the germline ends. The CDR3 sequence is 14 residues long. Germline V gene lookup returns CDR1 MNHEY and CDR2 SVGAGI. CDR3 amino acids: CASSDYRAADTQYF. In DNA, the CDR3 is TGTGCCAGCAGTGACTACAGGGCCGCAGATACGCAGTATTTT.

V usage is TRBV7-6 and J usage is TRBJ2-7, with a tentative D call TRBD1 (6 bases). Trimming took off 1 base at V and 1 base at J, with 14 bases between the two ends. CDR3 length: 16 amino acids. Germline V lookup: CDR1 SGHVS, CDR2 FNYEAQ. The CDR3 here is CASSLDLQGRSYEQYF. The CDR3 DNA reads as TGTGCCAGCAGCTTAGACCTACAGGGTCGGTCCTACGAGCAGTACTTC.

The chain has TRBV28 and TRBJ2-2; 7 bases are shared with TRBD1. CDR3 length: 14 amino acids. CDR1 is MDHEN, CDR2 SYDVKM, per germline. With 7 bases clipped from V and 2 bases from J, the junction kept 4 bases outside the gene matches. The CDR3 nucleotides are TGTGCCAGCAAAAGACAGGGAAACACCGGGGAGCTGTTTTTT. Protein: CASKRQGNTGELFF. Based on the CDR3 plus reference TRBV28 and TRBJ2-2, the full variable domain is DVKVTQSSRYLVKRTGEKVFLECVQDMDHENMFWYRQDPGLGLRLIYFSYDVKMKEKGDIPEGYSVSREKKERFSLILESASTNQTSMYLCASKRQGNTGELFFGEGSRLTVL.

This clone was seen a few times. V usage is TRBV25-1 and J usage is TRBJ2-3, with 12 bases fitting TRBD2. J lost 0 bases, V lost 5 bases, and 6 bases had no gene match. Germline lookup yields CDR1 MGHDK and CDR2 SYGVNS. The CDR3 runs 17 residues. DNA of the CDR3: TGTGCCAGCAGTCTCAGACTAGCGGGAGACAGCACAGATACGCAGTATTTT. It specifies CASSLRLAGDSTDTQYF.

This chain joins TRBV27 and TRBJ1-2, with 9 bases matching TRBD1. The CDR3 runs to 17 residues. The ends lost 3 bases at V and 8 bases at J; junction bases unmatched: 16. Germline CDR1 MNHEY, CDR2 SMNVEV (reference sequence). The CDR3, as DNA: TGTGCCAGCAGTTTCCTGGCCGGGACAGGGCCAAGAGGAGGCTACACCTTC. Amino acid sequence: CASSFLAGTGPRGGYTF.

V and J are TRBV7-2 and TRBJ1-1; possibly TRBD1 for D (5 bases). The V gene lost 7 bases and the J gene lost 0 bases, with 9 bases spanning the gap. In germline, CDR1 is SGHTA, CDR2 FQGNSA. CDR3 length equals 13 residues. CDR3 region: CASKDRMNTEAFF. Written as DNA, the CDR3 is TGTGCCAGCAAAGACAGAATGAACACTGAAGCTTTCTTT.

The rearrangement uses TRBV29-1 and TRBJ2-2; D may be TRBD2 (5 bases). Germline CDR1 and CDR2: SQVTM and ANQGSEA. The CDR3 has 14 residues. The V end lost 5 bases, the J end lost 1 base, and 11 bases lay between the germline ends. This CDR3 is CSVLDSKNTGELFF. As DNA, the CDR3 is TGCAGCGTTCTGGACTCGAAGAACACCGGGGAGCTGTTTTTT.

J is TRBJ2-5 and V is TRBV28; tentatively, D is TRBD2 (6 bases). V lost 8 bases, J lost 5 bases, and 12 bases lay in between. CDR3 length: 12 amino acids. Germline CDR1 MDHEN, CDR2 SYDVKM. The CDR3 region is CASRLGRETQYF. CDR3 in DNA: TGTGCCAGCCGACTGGGGAGGGAGACCCAGTACTTC.

This chain joins TRBV5-1 and TRBJ1-6; 10 bases are a match to TRBD1. Trimming removed 0 bases from V and 8 bases from J; junction bases left unmatched: 8. This CDR3 has 17 residues. Germline V gene sequence: CDR1 SGHRS, CDR2 YFSETQ. Here the CDR3 DNA reads TGCGCCAGCAGCTTGGAACCGGGACAGGGGATGTATTCACCCCTCCACTTT. Translation gives CASSLEPGQGMYSPLHF.

The chain links TRBV25-1 to TRBJ2-5; weak D call: TRBD1 (5 bases). Trimming left V 3 bases short and J 0 bases short, with 17 bases between. The CDR3 has 17 residues. In germline, CDR1 is MGHDK, CDR2 SYGVNS. The CDR3 reads CASSDLHPTDYQETQYF. The CDR3 coding sequence is TGTGCCAGCAGTGACCTCCACCCGACAGATTACCAAGAGACCCAGTACTTC.

The V gene is TRBV5-1, the J gene TRBJ2-1; maybe TRBD1 (5 bases). V was pared by 0 bases and J by 4 bases, with 8 bases between. CDR3 length: 14 amino acids. The germline gives CDR1 SGHRS, CDR2 YFSETQ. This chain's CDR3 is CASSLAKGYNEQFF. The CDR3 DNA follows: TGCGCCAGCAGCTTGGCCAAGGGGTACAATGAGCAGTTCTTC.

The V gene is TRBV28, the J gene TRBJ1-5; the D gene is possibly TRBD1 (5 bases). V was pared by 4 bases and J by 7 bases, with 17 bases between. CDR1 MDHEN and CDR2 SYDVKM come from the germline V gene. The length of the CDR3 is 15 residues. This CDR3 reads CASSSTLRAAQPQHF. The CDR3 coding sequence is TGTGCCAGCAGTTCAACCCTCAGGGCCGCACAGCCCCAGCATTTT.

The V call is TRBV11-2, the J call TRBJ2-7; 10 bases map to TRBD1. This CDR3 has 17 amino acids. CDR1 SGHAT and CDR2 FQNNGV come from the germline V gene. V lost 3 bases, J lost 0 bases, and 8 bases stayed unmatched. CDR3 nucleotides: TGTGCCAGCAGCTTGATATGGGGACAGGGGACCTCCTACGAGCAGTACTTC. This codes for CASSLIWGQGTSYEQYF.

The V call is TRBV4-3, the J call TRBJ1-1; D might be TRBD1 (6 bases). V lost 0 bases, J lost 0 bases, and 14 bases lay in between. The germline V gene has CDR1 LGHNA and CDR2 YSLEER. CDR3 length equals 17 residues. The CDR3 here is CASSQDRRGAMNTEAFF. The DNA for the CDR3 is TGCGCCAGCAGCCAAGATCGCAGGGGTGCTATGAACACTGAAGCTTTCTTT.

This rearrangement joins TRBV27 to TRBJ2-7, with 8 positions matching TRBD1. Trimming removed 1 base from V and 5 bases from J; junction bases left unmatched: 4. This CDR3 spans 14 amino acids. Germline V lookup: CDR1 MNHEY, CDR2 SMNVEV (reference sequence). As DNA, the CDR3 is TGTGCCAGCAGTTTATTGGCAGGGGGCCACGAGCAGTACTTC. Its protein product is CASSLLAGGHEQYF.